This T cell receptor beta chain originates from a study of technical replicates of blood from a handful of donors. CDR3 length equals 15 residues. Germline V gene sequence: CDR1 SEHNR, CDR2 FQNEAQ (reference sequence). Trimming removed 2 bases from V and 5 bases from J, with 15 bases in between. Repertoires were generated with immunoSEQ multiplex PCR, while TCRdb's copy carries only in-frame clones and drops some. Among 60,000 or so clones, more than 75% were seen once, and the ten largest hold more than 4.5%. The chain carries TRBV7-9 and TRBJ1-2, with D tentatively TRBD1 (6 bases). This receptor was identified in a human donor in good health. Some clones in this sample may be carry-over from other donors' samples. Sequencing was carried out using PBMCs. In DNA form, the CDR3 reads TGTGCCAGCAGCTTACAGGTGAACACAGGGTATGGCTACACCTTC. It specifies CASSLQVNTGYGYTF.